The clone carrying this TCR beta chain has only a few counts. The antigen is unknown. No patient escaped relapse after autologous stem cell transplantation, and brentuximab vedotin exposure varied. These data belong to a study of PD-1 blockade in classical Hodgkin lymphoma. Generated by immunoSEQ multiplex PCR, the TCRdb table keeps only in-frame clones and is missing some. Of around 34,000 clones in the sample, 76% were seen once. Regarding the study as a whole: CD4+ TCR diversity, unlike CD8+, climbed significantly by C4D1.

Germline loops: CDR1 MNHNY, CDR2 SVGAGI (reference sequence). V was clipped by 8 bases and J by 6 bases, with 13 bases between them. The CDR3 has 12 amino acids. The sequence was collected from a human donor with classical Hodgkin lymphoma. This chain links TRBV6-6 with TRBJ1-1; tentatively, D is TRBD1 (6 bases). This sample comprised peripheral blood mononuclear cells (PBMCs), obtained before the second cycle of nivolumab. The CDR3 nucleotides read TGTGCCAGCTGCCAACAGGGTCCTGAAGCTTTCTTT. This gives the protein CASCQQGPEAFF.